The rows below give T cell receptor beta chains drawn from one sample of a study of T-cell reconstitution after alpha-beta-depleted transplantation in children. TCRdb recomputed calls from the PCR reads with MiXCR, one row per CDR3 protein. The data contain approximately 32,000 distinct CDR3 sequences, under 7.5% of them singletons. Material: peripheral blood, obtained 60 days after TCRalphabeta/CD19-depleted stem cell transplant. These receptors were collected from a child younger than two who had a stem cell transplant for acute myeloid leukemia, so the T cells may come from the graft donor. Both conserved end residues are part of each CDR3. The order of the fields is J gene, V gene, D gene, clone size, CDR3 DNA, CDR3 protein. The D gene is left open where the match is weak. Rows give clone size only sometimes, using once, few, many, or a class for an expanded clone.

>TRBJ2-7|TRBV2|TRBD1|few
TGTGCCAGCAGGGAACCAGGGGGCAACCACGAGCAGTACTTC
CASREPGGNHEQYF
>TRBJ2-5|TRBV4-2|.|many
TGTGCCAGCAGCCAGACAGAGCGGGCCCGGGAGACCCAGTACTTC
CASSQTERARETQYF
>TRBJ2-7|TRBV12-3/TRBV12-4|TRBD1|many
TGTGCCAGCAACTCCGGGACAGTCGAGCAGTACTTC
CASNSGTVEQYF
>TRBJ1-2|TRBV12-3/TRBV12-4|.|many
TGTGCCAGCAGACTTACAGGGTCCCCCTATGGCTACACCTTC
CASRLTGSPYGYTF
>TRBJ2-3|TRBV6-4|.|many
TGTGCCAGCAGTGAAGGTTGGGGGCGCGATACGCAGTATTTT
CASSEGWGRDTQYF
>TRBJ2-5|TRBV12-3/TRBV12-4|.|many
TGTGCCAGCAGGAACAGGTACCAAGAGACCCAGTACTTC
CASRNRYQETQYF
>TRBJ1-1|TRBV19|.|few
TGTGCCAGTATGGGGCGTACGAACACTGAAGCTTTCTTT
CASMGRTNTEAFF
>TRBJ2-2|TRBV6-2/TRBV6-3|.|many
TGTGCCAGCAGTTACAGTCGTGACACCGGGGAGCTGTTTTTT
CASSYSRDTGELFF
>TRBJ2-2|TRBV12-3/TRBV12-4|TRBD2|few
TGTGCCAGCAGTTACCCCCCCCTGCCTAGCGGTATCGGGGAGCTGTTTTTT
CASSYPPLPSGIGELFF
>TRBJ1-1|TRBV27|.|many
TGTGCCAGCAGTCTTTTCGGGGGCCCGAACACTGAAGCTTTCTTT
CASSLFGGPNTEAFF
>TRBJ2-7|TRBV6-1|TRBD2|many
TGTGCCAGCAGCCCCCTCCTAGCGGAGTTCTCCTACGAGCAGTACTTC
CASSPLLAEFSYEQYF
>TRBJ1-5|TRBV27|.|many
TGTGCCAGCAGTTCCCGGTGGGGGGTCCGGGATCAGCCCCAGCATTTT
CASSSRWGVRDQPQHF
>TRBJ2-7|TRBV6-2/TRBV6-3|.|.
TGTGCCAGCAGCTACGGGGGAAGCGAGCAGTACTTC
CASSYGGSEQYF
>TRBJ2-7|TRBV3-1|TRBD2|many
TGTGCCAGCAGCCAAGTCAGCGGGAGGACCTACGAGCAGTACTTC
CASSQVSGRTYEQYF
>TRBJ2-3|TRBV7-2|.|many
TGTGCCAGCAGCCGTAGAGATACGCAGTATTTT
CASSRRDTQYF
>TRBJ2-2|TRBV4-3|.|many
TGCGCCAGCAGCCAAGAAAGCGCACTTCCGTACGCGAACACCGGGGAGCTGTTTTTT
CASSQESALPYANTGELFF
>TRBJ2-7|TRBV7-9|TRBD2|many
TGTGCCAGCACCGCAGCGGGGCCCGACTCCTACGAGCAGTACTTC
CASTAAGPDSYEQYF
>TRBJ2-2|TRBV4-1|.|many
TGCGCCAGCAGCCTCTACTTTGAACCCGGGGAGCTGTTTTTT
CASSLYFEPGELFF
>TRBJ2-1|TRBV4-3|TRBD2|many
TGCGCCAGCAGCCCCGACCCCCTAGCGGAGCCCTACAATGAGCAGTTCTTC
CASSPDPLAEPYNEQFF
>TRBJ2-2|TRBV11-2|TRBD1|many
TGTGCCAGCAGCTCCCCCGACAGGGACACCGGGGAGCTGTTTTTT
CASSSPDRDTGELFF
>TRBJ1-5|TRBV12-3/TRBV12-4|.|many
TGTGCCAGCGCCCAGAGCAATCAGCCCCAGCATTTT
CASAQSNQPQHF
>TRBJ2-1|TRBV7-3|.|many
TGTGCCAGCAGCCCATCACTAGGGGTTTACAATGAGCAGTTCTTC
CASSPSLGVYNEQFF
>TRBJ2-1|TRBV4-3|.|many
TGCGCCAGCAGCCATACAGACAGCTACAATGAGCAGTTCTTC
CASSHTDSYNEQFF
>TRBJ2-5|TRBV4-1|TRBD2|many
TGCGCCAGCAGCCAAGAGAGGCTAGCGGTCCGAGAGACCCAGTACTTC
CASSQERLAVRETQYF
>TRBJ1-4|TRBV12-3/TRBV12-4|.|many
TGTGCCAGCAGTTCCGCCAGGGGAGTGGATGAAAAACTGTTTTTT
CASSSARGVDEKLFF
>TRBJ2-7|TRBV20-1|.|many
TGCAGTGCTAGAGAAAGAGGGGAAGGCTACGAGCAGTACTTC
CSARERGEGYEQYF
>TRBJ1-1|TRBV28|.|many
TGTGCCAGCACCCTAGACGGGTGGGCCGACCACACTGAAGCTTTCTTT
CASTLDGWADHTEAFF
>TRBJ1-3|TRBV5-1|TRBD1|many
TGCGCCAGCAGCTTAGCACCGACAGGGATCTCTGGAAACACCATATATTTT
CASSLAPTGISGNTIYF
>TRBJ2-7|TRBV7-9|.|many
TGTGCCAGCAGCTCCGGGACTTGGGTTTACGAGCAGTACTTC
CASSSGTWVYEQYF
>TRBJ2-2|TRBV9|TRBD1|.
TGTGCCAGCAGCGTTAGACAGGGCTCGAACACCGGGGAGCTGTTTTTT
CASSVRQGSNTGELFF
>TRBJ1-1|TRBV4-1|.|many
TGCGCCAGCAGTCCCGAGGGTTCTAGGGGGTGGGATGAAGCTTTCTTT
CASSPEGSRGWDEAFF
>TRBJ1-2|TRBV29-1|.|many
TGCAGCGTTGATTCCACGGCGATTGGTGGCTATGGCTACACCTTC
CSVDSTAIGGYGYTF
>TRBJ2-1|TRBV27|TRBD2|many
TGTGCCAGCAGTTGGACCTTCCCCTCGGGAGGTGCCTACAATGAGCAGTTCTTC
CASSWTFPSGGAYNEQFF
>TRBJ2-1|TRBV4-3|.|many
TGCGCCAGCAGCCATATAACAGGGAATGAGCAGTTCTTC
CASSHITGNEQFF
>TRBJ2-3|TRBV20-1|.|many
TGCAGTGCTAGAGATCAATGGAGGGCACGCACAGATACGCAGTATTTT
CSARDQWRARTDTQYF
>TRBJ2-7|TRBV7-2|.|many
TGTGCCAGCGTCACAGGGCCATACGAGCAGTACTTC
CASVTGPYEQYF
>TRBJ1-2|TRBV24-1|.|many
TGTGCCACCAGTGACCCGACAGCTTACTATGGCTACACCTTC
CATSDPTAYYGYTF
>TRBJ2-7|TRBV12-3/TRBV12-4|TRBD2|many
TGTGCCAGCAGTCCCGGGACTAGCTACTACGAGCAGTACTTC
CASSPGTSYYEQYF
>TRBJ1-1|TRBV11-2|.|.
TGTGCCAGCAGCCCTCAACGGGGGGCGTCGAACACTGAAGCTTTCTTT
CASSPQRGASNTEAFF
>TRBJ2-7|TRBV6-2/TRBV6-3|.|many
TGTGCCAGCAGTTACCTACTTCAGGACACCCCCTCCTTTTACGAGCAGTACTTC
CASSYLLQDTPSFYEQYF
>TRBJ2-3|TRBV15|TRBD1|many
TGTGCCACCGGACAGGGGCGTTGGGGAGATACGCAGTATTTT
CATGQGRWGDTQYF
>TRBJ2-7|TRBV6-2/TRBV6-3|.|.
TGTGCCAGCAGTTACGGGGGCACCGACCCTTCCTACGAGCAGTACTTC
CASSYGGTDPSYEQYF
>TRBJ2-7|TRBV28|TRBD1|many
TGTGCCAGCAGTTTATCCGGGACAGGGGCCTACGAGCAGTACTTC
CASSLSGTGAYEQYF
>TRBJ1-1|TRBV4-3|.|medium-sized
TGCGCCAGCAGCCAACAAAGGGCCCGTGAAGCTTTCTTT
CASSQQRAREAFF
>TRBJ2-7|TRBV15|.|.
TGTGCCACCAGCCTGCGGAGCGGTGCCTACGAGCAGTACTTC
CATSLRSGAYEQYF
>TRBJ2-6|TRBV18|.|many
TGTGCCAGCTCACGCAGCGTGCGTGGGGCCAACGTCCTGACTTTC
CASSRSVRGANVLTF
>TRBJ2-3|TRBV5-1|.|many
TGCGCCAGCAGCCTCCCGGAAAGGGCAAGCACAGATACGCAGTATTTT
CASSLPERASTDTQYF
>TRBJ2-3|TRBV5-1|.|many
TGCGCCAGCAGCTTATCGGTTAGGAAGTTGGTCGGCACAGATACGCAGTATTTT
CASSLSVRKLVGTDTQYF
>TRBJ2-7|TRBV18|.|large
TGTGCCAGCTCACCACCTCAGACCGAGTTCTACGAGCAGTACTTC
CASSPPQTEFYEQYF
>TRBJ2-7|TRBV28|.|many
TGTGCCAGCACCCCAATATCCCCCTGGGATGACGAGCAGTACTTC
CASTPISPWDDEQYF
>TRBJ2-5|TRBV15|TRBD1|many
TGTGCCACCAGCAGAGCCTTGACAGGGCAAGAGACCCAGTACTTC
CATSRALTGQETQYF